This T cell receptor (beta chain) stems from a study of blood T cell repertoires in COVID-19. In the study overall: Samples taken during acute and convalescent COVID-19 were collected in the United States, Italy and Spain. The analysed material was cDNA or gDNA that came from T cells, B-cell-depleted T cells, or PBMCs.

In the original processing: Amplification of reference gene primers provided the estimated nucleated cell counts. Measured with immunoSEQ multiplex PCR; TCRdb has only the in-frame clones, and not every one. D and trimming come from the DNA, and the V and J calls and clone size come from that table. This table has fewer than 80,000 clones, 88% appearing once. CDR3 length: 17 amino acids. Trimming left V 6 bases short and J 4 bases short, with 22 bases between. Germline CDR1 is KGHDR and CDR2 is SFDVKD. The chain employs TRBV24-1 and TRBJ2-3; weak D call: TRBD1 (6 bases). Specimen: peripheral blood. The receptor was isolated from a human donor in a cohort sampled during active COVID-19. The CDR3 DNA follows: TGTGCCACCAGTCTTCGGGGACAAGGAAGGGATCCAGATACGCAGTATTTT. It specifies CATSLRGQGRDPDTQYF.